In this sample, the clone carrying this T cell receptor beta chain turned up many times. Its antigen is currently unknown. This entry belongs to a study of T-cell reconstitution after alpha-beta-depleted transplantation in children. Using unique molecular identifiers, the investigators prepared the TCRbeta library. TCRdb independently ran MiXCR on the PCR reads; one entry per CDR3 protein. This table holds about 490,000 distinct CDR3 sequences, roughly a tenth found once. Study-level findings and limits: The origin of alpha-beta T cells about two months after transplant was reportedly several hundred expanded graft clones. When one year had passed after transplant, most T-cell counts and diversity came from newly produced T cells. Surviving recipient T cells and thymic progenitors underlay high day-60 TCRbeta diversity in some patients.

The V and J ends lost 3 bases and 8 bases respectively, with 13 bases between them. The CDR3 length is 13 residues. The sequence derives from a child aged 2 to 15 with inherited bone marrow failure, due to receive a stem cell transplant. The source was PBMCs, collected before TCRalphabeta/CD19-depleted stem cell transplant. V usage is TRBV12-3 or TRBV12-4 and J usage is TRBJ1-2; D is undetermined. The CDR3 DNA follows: TGTGCCAGCAGTTTCCGGGGTCGTCGAGGCTACACCTTC. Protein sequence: CASSFRGRRGYTF.